This T cell receptor beta chain stems from a study of T cell responses to AZD1222 COVID-19 vaccine. The CDR3 runs to 17 residues. Germline CDR1 is MGHRA and CDR2 is YSYEKL. The ends were cut back, 1 base at V and 5 bases at J, with 18 bases in the middle. TCRdb keeps only in-frame clones here, not all; method: immunoSEQ multiplex PCR. The table shows 90,000 to 120,000 clones, with around 92% occurring only once. Broader study findings: There were mostly white British donors and more females than males, and clonal diversity was possibly underestimated.

A word on this clone: Its target is not known.

The rearrangement joins TRBV4-1 to TRBJ1-5; no reliable D call. The source of this sequence is an adult in good health. The input for sequencing was peripheral blood, taken on day 0 of AZD1222 vaccination. CDR3 DNA sequence: TGCGCCAGCAGCCAAGGTTCCTCCGGGTTTTTTTATCAGCCCCAGCATTTT. As protein: CASSQGSSGFFYQPQHF.